The sequence of this T cell receptor (beta chain) was determined in a study of cytomegalovirus exposure and HLA in healthy donors. Whole-study findings and limits: Later, an analysis showed that TCR beta chains associated with HLA were more clonally expanded than others that were equally common. A later analysis showed TCR association rates differing by HLA locus, peaking at DRB1 and lowest at HLA-C.

As regards this clone: Its antigen is not known.

The PCR employed 60 Vbeta primers together with 13 Jbeta primers. Only in-frame clones appear in the TCRdb table, and some are missing; sequencing was by immunoSEQ multiplex PCR. The sample holds some 100,000 clones, around three quarters seen once. Specimen: PBMCs. This TCR was recovered from a woman aged 40-49 years in good health and CMV-seropositive.

This chain's CDR3 is CASSPGTSVAYEQYF. Written as DNA, the CDR3 is TGTGCCAGCAGCCCGGGGACTAGCGTAGCCTACGAGCAGTACTTC. This rearrangement joins TRBV4-2 to TRBJ2-7, with 10 bases that match TRBD2. CDR1 LGHNA and CDR2 YNFKEQ come from the germline V gene. This CDR3 region has 15 residues. J gave up 2 bases and V 4 bases, and 5 bases lay outside the gene matches.